The clone carrying this TCR beta chain was observed many times. The trim removed 4 bases at V and 6 bases at J, leaving 6 bases unmatched. Germline CDR1 and CDR2: SGHTA and FQGNSA. CDR3 size: 15 residues. The source of the sample is a study of prognosis after radiotherapy for stage I lung cancer. The overall study: Oligometastatic NSCLC after surgical resection of the primary tumor was present in four or five patients, while newly diagnosed primary stage I lung tumors were present in some 15. Stereotactic body radiotherapy was given without concurrent therapy in all patients.

Peripheral venous blood was drawn in approximately 6-milliliter volumes, with a draw taken at each of two separate time points. Two-round multiplex PCR, the amplification method, yielded TCR beta CDR3 from genomic DNA. First-round PCR, the initial amplification, used primers specific to each TRBV and TRBJ gene. The second PCR round used universal primers. TCRdb re-called the multiplex PCR reads through MiXCR, storing one row per CDR3 protein. The profile shows just under 20,000 distinct CDR3 sequences, about a quarter of them singletons. This TCR derives from a donor aged 50 or older with non-small cell lung cancer. This chain connects TRBV7-2 to TRBJ2-3; 11 bases agree with TRBD1. Sequenced material: PBMCs, taken before or after stereotactic body radiation therapy (not recorded which). This chain's CDR3 is CASSSYRTGGDTQYF. CDR3 nucleotides: TGTGCCAGCAGCTCTTACCGGACAGGGGGCGATACGCAGTATTTT.